This T cell receptor (beta chain) stems from a study of blood T cell dynamics during melanoma immunotherapy. Study information: First-line therapy was either pembrolizumab or nivolumab with ipilimumab for metastatic melanoma. Study findings and constraints: It remained unknown if the driving T cell clones were melanoma-specific.

The time point: week 3, after first cycle of checkpoint inhibitor. The table came from immunoSEQ multiplex PCR; TCRdb's copy has only in-frame clones and leaves some out. This table holds approximately 17,000 clones, nearly 90% found once. Germline values: CDR1 MGHDK, CDR2 SYGVNS. This CDR3 spans 14 amino acids. Between the trimmed V and J ends, which lost 6 bases and 6 bases, there was a span of 15 bases. A note on this clone: Its antigen remains unidentified.

Sequencing was performed on blood, taken from a patient treated with checkpoint blockade. The rearrangement joins TRBV25-1 to TRBJ2-4, with D maybe TRBD1 (6 bases). The TCR originated in a human donor with melanoma. The CDR3 DNA reads TGTGCCAGCAGCCTACCAGGGGCGGGAAACATTCAGTACTTC. The encoded protein is CASSLPGAGNIQYF.